This T cell receptor beta chain was captured by sequencing in a study of blood T cell repertoires in COVID-19. Study-level background: Collection of acute and convalescent COVID-19 samples took place in the United States, Italy and Spain. Nucleic acid was either cDNA or gDNA, and it came from T cells, B-cell-depleted T cells, or PBMCs.

Grouping used clinical history reported by participants in a survey and questionnaire. In the 2 weeks before study entry, exposed participants met a COVID-19 case, which was PCR-confirmed or clinician-diagnosed. The CDR3 runs to 17 residues. The V and J ends lost 3 bases and 6 bases, in that order; junction bases with no gene match: 9. CDR1 MDHEN and CDR2 SYDVKM come from the germline V gene. Assay: immunoSEQ multiplex PCR; the TCRdb copy retains only in-frame clones and omits some. The data show 200,000 to 250,000 clones, over 75% seen once. This TCR was sampled from a woman in her 30s who had been exposed to COVID-19. Sequencing used PBMCs or T cells enriched from blood (not recorded which). This sequence joins TRBV28 and TRBJ2-2, with 11 bases matching TRBD1. The CDR3 DNA reads TGTGCCAGCAGTTTCTTAAGTCGGACAGGGGGCCCCGGGGAGCTGTTTTTT. This gives the protein CASSFLSRTGGPGELFF.